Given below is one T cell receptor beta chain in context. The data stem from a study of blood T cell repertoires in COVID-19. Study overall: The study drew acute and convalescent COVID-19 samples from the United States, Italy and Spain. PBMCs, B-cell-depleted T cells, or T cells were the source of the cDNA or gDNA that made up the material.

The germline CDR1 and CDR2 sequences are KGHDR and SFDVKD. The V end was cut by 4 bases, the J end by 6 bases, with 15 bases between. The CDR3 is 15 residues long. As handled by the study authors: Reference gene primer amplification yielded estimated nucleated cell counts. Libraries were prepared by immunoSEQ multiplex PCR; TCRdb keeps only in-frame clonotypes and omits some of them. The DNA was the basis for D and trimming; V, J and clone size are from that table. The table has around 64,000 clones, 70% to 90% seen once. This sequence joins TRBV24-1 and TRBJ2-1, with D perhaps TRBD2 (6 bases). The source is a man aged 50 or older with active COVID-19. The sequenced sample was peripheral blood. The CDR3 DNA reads TGTGCCACCAGTGACTGGACTACGGGCGGCAATGAGCAGTTCTTC. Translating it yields CATSDWTTGGNEQFF.